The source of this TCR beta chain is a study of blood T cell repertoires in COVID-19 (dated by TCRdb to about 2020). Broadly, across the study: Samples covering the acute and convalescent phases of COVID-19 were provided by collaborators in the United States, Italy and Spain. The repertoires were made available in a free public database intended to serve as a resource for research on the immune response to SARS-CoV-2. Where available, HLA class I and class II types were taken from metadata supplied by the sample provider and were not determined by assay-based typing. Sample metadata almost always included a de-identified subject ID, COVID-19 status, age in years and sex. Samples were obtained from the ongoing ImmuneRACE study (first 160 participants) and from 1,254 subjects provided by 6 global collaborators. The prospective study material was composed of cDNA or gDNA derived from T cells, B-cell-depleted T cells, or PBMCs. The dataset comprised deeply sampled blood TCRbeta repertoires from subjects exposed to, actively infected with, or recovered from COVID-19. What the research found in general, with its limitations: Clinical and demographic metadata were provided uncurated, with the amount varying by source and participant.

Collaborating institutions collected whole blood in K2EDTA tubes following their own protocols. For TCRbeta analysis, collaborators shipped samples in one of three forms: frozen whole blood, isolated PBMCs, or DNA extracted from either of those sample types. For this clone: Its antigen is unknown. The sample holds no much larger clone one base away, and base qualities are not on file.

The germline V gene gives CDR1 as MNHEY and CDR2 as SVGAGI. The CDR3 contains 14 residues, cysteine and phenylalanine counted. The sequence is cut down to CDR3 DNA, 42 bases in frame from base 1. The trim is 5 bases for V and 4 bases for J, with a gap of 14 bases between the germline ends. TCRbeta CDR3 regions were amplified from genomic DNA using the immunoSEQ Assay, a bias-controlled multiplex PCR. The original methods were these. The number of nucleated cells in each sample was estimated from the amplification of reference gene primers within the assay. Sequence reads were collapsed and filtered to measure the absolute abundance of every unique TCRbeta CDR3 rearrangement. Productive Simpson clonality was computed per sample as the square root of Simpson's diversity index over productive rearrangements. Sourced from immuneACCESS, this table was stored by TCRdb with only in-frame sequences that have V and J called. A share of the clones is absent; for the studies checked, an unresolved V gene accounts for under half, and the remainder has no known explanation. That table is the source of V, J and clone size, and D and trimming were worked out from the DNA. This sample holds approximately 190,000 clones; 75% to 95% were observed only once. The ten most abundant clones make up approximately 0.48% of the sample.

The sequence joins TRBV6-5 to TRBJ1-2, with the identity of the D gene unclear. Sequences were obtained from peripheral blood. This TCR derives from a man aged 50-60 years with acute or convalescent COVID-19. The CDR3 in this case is CASSTISRGYGYTF. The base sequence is TGTGCCAGCAGTACCATTTCCCGGGGCTATGGCTACACCTTC.